Listed here are 10 T cell receptor beta chains from one sample, sequenced in a study of cytomegalovirus exposure and HLA in healthy donors. 60 Vbeta and 13 Jbeta primers were used in PCR. Some clones are missing from TCRdb's copy, which holds only in-frame ones; the method was immunoSEQ multiplex PCR. The table shows around 210,000 clones, with approximately 80% occurring only once. The sequenced material came from PBMCs. The receptors shown here come from a woman in her 30s in good health and CMV-seronegative.

The chain uses TRBV5-4 and TRBJ1-3; D unclear. Trimming removed 0 bases at V and 0 bases at J, with 7 bases between. CDR1 and CDR2 (germline): SGHNT, YYREEE (reference sequence). The CDR3 is 15 amino acids. The CDR3 is CASSLDGSSGNTIYF. The CDR3 region has the DNA TGTGCCAGCAGCTTGGATGGCAGCTCTGGAAACACCATATATTTT.

This clone was found many times. The J gene is TRBJ2-5, the V gene TRBV9; 13 positions match TRBD2. Germline CDR1 SGDLS, CDR2 YYNGEE. V shed 4 bases and J 5 bases; nucleotides not matched to a gene: 8. The CDR3 totals 16 residues. The CDR3 loop is CASSSTSGGAEETQYF. For the CDR3, the DNA is TGTGCCAGCAGCTCTACTAGCGGGGGGGCCGAGGAGACCCAGTACTTC.

This sequence joins TRBV19 and TRBJ2-2, with 11 positions matching TRBD2. J gave up 5 bases and V 1 base, and 0 bases lay outside the gene matches. This CDR3 is 15 amino acids long. Germline V gene sequence: CDR1 LNHDA, CDR2 SQIVND (reference sequence). The CDR3 bases are TGTGCCAGTAGTATAGGACTAGCGGGGACCGGGGAGCTGTTTTTT. It translates to CASSIGLAGTGELFF.

This clone has a single count. The chain joins TRBV19 to TRBJ1-5, with TRBD1 matching 8 bases. Germline V lookup: CDR1 LNHDA, CDR2 SQIVND (reference sequence). This CDR3 is 14 amino acids long. Losses at the gene ends were 5 bases for V and 4 bases for J; bases not matched to a gene: 4. In nucleotides, the CDR3 is TGTGCCAGTAGTGACAGGGGTTGGAATCAGCCCCAGCATTTT. Translating it yields CASSDRGWNQPQHF.

This chain joins TRBV10-1 and TRBJ2-3; a weak D match, TRBD1 (5 bases). In germline, CDR1 is WNHNN, CDR2 SYGVQD (reference sequence). V gave up 4 bases and J gave up 2 bases, with 13 bases separating them. This CDR3 spans 15 amino acids. CDR3 loop: CASSAYRGITDTQYF. In DNA form, the CDR3 reads TGCGCCAGCAGTGCCTATAGGGGCATCACAGATACGCAGTATTTT.

The genes are TRBV5-1 and TRBJ1-4, with TRBD1 matching over 8 bases. V lost 0 bases and J lost 8; bases outside the gene matches: 6. There are 15 residues in the CDR3. Germline-derived CDR1 and CDR2 are SGHRS and YFSETQ. The CDR3 spells CASSLAQRTGEKLFF. CDR3 nucleotide sequence: TGCGCCAGCAGCTTGGCTCAGCGGACAGGGGAAAAACTGTTTTTT.

The table lists this clone with a count of one. The rearrangement links TRBV30 to TRBJ2-1; D remains ambiguous. The germline V and J ends were trimmed by 5 bases and 10 bases, with 12 bases remaining between them. Germline V gives CDR1 GTSNPN, CDR2 SVGIG (reference sequence). There are 11 residues in the CDR3. CDR3 amino acids: CAWAGFSEQFF. As DNA, the CDR3 is TGTGCCTGGGCTGGCTTCTCCGAGCAGTTCTTC.

In nucleotides, the CDR3 is TGTGCCTGGAGTTCCGGAGAAGGCCCCTACAATGAGCAGTTCTTC. Encoded protein: CAWSSGEGPYNEQFF. This chain uses TRBV30 with TRBJ2-1; no clear D. Germline V gives CDR1 GTSNPN, CDR2 SVGIG (reference sequence). V was shortened by 2 bases and J by 2 bases, with 13 bases between the two germline ends. This CDR3 is 15 amino acids long.

The chain couples TRBV30 to TRBJ1-5, with a possible D match to TRBD1 (5 bases). V shed 2 bases and J shed 6 bases, with 11 bases lying between them. This CDR3 has 13 amino acids. Looked up from germline, CDR1 is GTSNPN and CDR2 is SVGIG (reference sequence). The CDR3 sequence: CAWSLDNGQPQHF. The CDR3 bases are TGTGCCTGGAGTTTGGACAACGGTCAGCCCCAGCATTTT.

The V call is TRBV15, the J call TRBJ2-5, with a tentative D call TRBD2 (6 bases). Germline CDR1 and CDR2: LNHNV and YYDKDF (reference sequence). CDR3 length: 15 residues. Trimming shortened V by 1 base and J by 2 bases, and 11 bases separated the two germline ends. The CDR3 loop is CATSRARTTQETQYF. The CDR3 DNA reads as TGTGCCACCAGCAGAGCTCGGACTACTCAAGAGACCCAGTACTTC.